What follows describes a single T cell receptor (beta chain). This record comes from a study of T cell changes during pregnancy in multiple sclerosis. Sequencing was performed with immunoSEQ multiplex PCR; in TCRdb, only in-frame clones are kept and a portion is missing. The profile shows tens of thousands of clones, almost 95% of them singletons. The specimen was peripheral blood, collected before pregnancy. The source is a female donor with multiple sclerosis, enrolled in a pregnancy study.

CDR3 region: CASSLAWGQAQYYEQYF. CDR3 DNA sequence: TGCGCCAGCAGCTTGGCCTGGGGACAGGCCCAATACTACGAGCAGTACTTC. V is TRBV5-1 and J is TRBJ2-7; 8 bases map to TRBD1. The germline CDR1 and CDR2 sequences are SGHRS and YFSETQ. This CDR3 comprises 17 residues. Trimming removed 0 bases from V and 3 bases from J; junction bases left unmatched: 11. Looking up the rest from reference TRBV5-1 and TRBJ2-7 gives the full variable domain: KAGVTQTPRYLIKTRGQQVTLSCSPISGHRSVSWYQQTPGQGLQFLFEYFSETQRNKGNFPGRFSGRQFSNSRSEMNVSTLELGDSALYLCASSLAWGQAQYYEQYFGPGTRLTVT.